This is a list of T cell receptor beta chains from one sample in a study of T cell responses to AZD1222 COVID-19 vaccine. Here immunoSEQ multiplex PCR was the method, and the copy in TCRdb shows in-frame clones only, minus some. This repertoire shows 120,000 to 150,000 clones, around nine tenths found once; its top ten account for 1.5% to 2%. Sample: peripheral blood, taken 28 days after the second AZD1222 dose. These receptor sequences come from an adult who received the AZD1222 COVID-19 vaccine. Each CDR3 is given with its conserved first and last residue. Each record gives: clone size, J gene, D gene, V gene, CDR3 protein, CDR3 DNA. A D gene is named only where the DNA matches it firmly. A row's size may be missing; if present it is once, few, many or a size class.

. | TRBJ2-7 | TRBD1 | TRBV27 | CASSYQGAADEQYF | TGTGCCAGCAGTTATCAGGGGGCTGCCGACGAGCAGTACTTC
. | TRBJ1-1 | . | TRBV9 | CASSVGGSREQAGAFF | TGTGCCAGCAGCGTTGGAGGGAGCCGGGAACAAGCCGGAGCTTTCTTT
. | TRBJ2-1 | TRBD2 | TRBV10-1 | CASSEFRSGVNEQFF | TGCGCCAGCAGTGAGTTCCGTAGCGGGGTAAATGAGCAGTTCTTC
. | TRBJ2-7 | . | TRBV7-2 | CASSLERDSYEQYF | TGTGCCAGCAGCTTAGAGAGGGACTCCTACGAGCAGTACTTC
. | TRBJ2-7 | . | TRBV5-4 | CASSLPGETYEQYF | TGTGCCAGCAGCCTCCCTGGCGAGACCTACGAGCAGTACTTC
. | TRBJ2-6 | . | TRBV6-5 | CASSWAPSSGANVLTF | TGTGCCAGCAGTTGGGCCCCGAGCTCTGGGGCCAACGTCCTGACTTTC
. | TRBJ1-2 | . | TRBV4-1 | CASSQPTLRVEDYGYTF | TGCGCCAGCAGCCAGCCCACCCTGAGGGTAGAGGACTATGGCTACACCTTC
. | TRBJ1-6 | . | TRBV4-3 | CASSLLGPNSPLHF | TGCGCCAGCAGCCTTCTGGGGCCGAATTCACCCCTCCACTTT
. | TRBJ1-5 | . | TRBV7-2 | CASSWRGGEEQPQHF | TGTGCCAGCAGCTGGCGGGGGGGGGAAGAACAGCCCCAGCATTTT
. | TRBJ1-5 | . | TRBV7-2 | CASSYDSGYNQPQHF | TGTGCCAGCAGCTACGACAGTGGGTACAATCAGCCCCAGCATTTT
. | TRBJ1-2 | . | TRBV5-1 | CASSLGRPSSLRDIFGYTF | TGCGCCAGCAGCTTGGGACGACCAAGTTCCCTCCGGGACATATTTGGCTACACCTTC
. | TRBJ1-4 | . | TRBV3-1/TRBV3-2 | CASGGRGPSNEKLFF | TGTGCCAGCGGGGGGAGGGGCCCGTCTAATGAAAAACTGTTTTTT
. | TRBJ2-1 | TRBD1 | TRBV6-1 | CASSEMRQGVSGNEQFF | TGTGCCAGCAGTGAAATGCGACAGGGAGTCTCTGGCAATGAGCAGTTCTTC
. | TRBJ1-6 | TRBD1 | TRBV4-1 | CASSQDSGVGTGVSPLHF | TGCGCCAGCAGCCAAGATTCGGGGGTTGGGACAGGAGTTTCACCCCTCCACTTT
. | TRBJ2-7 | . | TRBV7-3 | CASSLTPGPEQYF | TGTGCCAGCAGCTTAACGCCAGGGCCCGAGCAGTACTTC
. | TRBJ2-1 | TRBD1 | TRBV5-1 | CASSFTATSGTGVYNEQFF | TGCGCCAGCAGCTTCACTGCCACTTCCGGGACAGGGGTTTACAATGAGCAGTTCTTC
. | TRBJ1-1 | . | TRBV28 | CASSLQGNTEAFF | TGTGCCAGCAGTTTACAGGGGAACACTGAAGCTTTCTTT
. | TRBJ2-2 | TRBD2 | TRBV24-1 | CATRGRGSAGELFF | TGTGCCACCAGGGGGAGGGGATCGGCCGGGGAGCTGTTTTTT
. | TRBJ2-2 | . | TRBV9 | CASSLYAGRGTGELFF | TGTGCCAGCAGCCTCTATGCTGGCCGGGGCACCGGGGAGCTGTTTTTT
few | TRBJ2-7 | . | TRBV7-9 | CASSFGRGRILDLYEQYF | TGTGCCAGCAGCTTTGGCCGGGGTCGGATCTTGGATCTCTACGAGCAGTACTTC
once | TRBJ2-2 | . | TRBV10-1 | CASSGYRANTGELFF | TGCGCCAGCAGTGGTTACAGAGCGAACACCGGGGAGCTGTTTTTT
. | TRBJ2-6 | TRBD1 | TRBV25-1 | CASSESAGGSSGANVLTF | TGTGCCAGCAGTGAATCGGCAGGGGGCTCCTCTGGGGCCAACGTCCTGACTTTC
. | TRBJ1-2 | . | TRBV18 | CASAQENYGYTF | TGTGCCAGCGCGCAGGAGAACTATGGCTACACCTTC
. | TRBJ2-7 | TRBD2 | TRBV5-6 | CASSLGLAGVEQYF | TGTGCCAGCAGCTTGGGACTAGCGGGAGTCGAGCAGTACTTC
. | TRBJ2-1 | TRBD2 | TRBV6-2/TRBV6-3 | CASSYLAGGIRGYNEQFF | TGTGCCAGCAGTTACTTAGCGGGAGGTATAAGGGGCTACAATGAGCAGTTCTTC
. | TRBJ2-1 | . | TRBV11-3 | CASSPILAFNEQFF | TGTGCCAGCAGCCCGATACTAGCCTTCAATGAGCAGTTCTTC
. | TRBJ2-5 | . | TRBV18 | CASSPPSRGETQYF | TGTGCCAGCTCACCACCGTCCAGGGGAGAGACCCAGTACTTC
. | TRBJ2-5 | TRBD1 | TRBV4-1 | CASSQERQGGKKYF | TGCGCCAGCAGCCAAGAACGACAGGGGGGGAAGAAGTACTTC
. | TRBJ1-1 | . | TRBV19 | CASSIGGAGTEAFF | TGTGCCAGTAGTATAGGGGGGGCTGGCACTGAAGCTTTCTTT
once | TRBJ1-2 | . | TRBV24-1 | CATSDTGPGGYTF | TGTGCCACCAGTGATACCGGGCCCGGGGGCTACACCTTC
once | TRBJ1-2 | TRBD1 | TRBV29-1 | CSVQDRGLNGYTF | TGCAGCGTCCAGGACAGGGGGTTGAATGGCTACACCTTC
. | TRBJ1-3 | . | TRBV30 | CAWSGTGGSGNTIYF | TGTGCCTGGTCCGGGACCGGCGGGAGTGGAAACACCATATATTTT
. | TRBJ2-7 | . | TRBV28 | CASSFAPYEQYF | TGTGCCAGCAGTTTTGCCCCCTACGAGCAGTACTTC
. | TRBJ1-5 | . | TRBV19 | CASSIGTPYSNQPQHF | TGTGCCAGTAGTATCGGGACACCGTATAGCAATCAGCCCCAGCATTTT
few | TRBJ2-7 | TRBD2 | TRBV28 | CASSFPLALAGGGYEQYF | TGTGCCAGCAGTTTTCCCCTCGCACTAGCGGGAGGGGGGTACGAGCAGTACTTC
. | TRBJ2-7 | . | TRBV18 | CASSPTTLLIYEQYF | TGTGCCAGCTCACCGACGACTCTACTTATCTACGAGCAGTACTTC
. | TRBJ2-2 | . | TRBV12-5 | CASGLQELGELFF | TGTGCTAGTGGTTTGCAAGAGCTCGGGGAGCTGTTTTTT
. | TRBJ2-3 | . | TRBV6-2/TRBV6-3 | CASSWGHPDTQYF | TGTGCCAGCAGTTGGGGCCACCCAGATACGCAGTATTTT
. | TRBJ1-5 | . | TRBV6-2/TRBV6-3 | CASSWQINQPQHF | TGTGCCAGCAGTTGGCAGATCAATCAGCCCCAGCATTTT
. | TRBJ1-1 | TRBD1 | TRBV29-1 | CSAITQGTEAFF | TGCAGCGCCATTACACAGGGGACTGAAGCTTTCTTT
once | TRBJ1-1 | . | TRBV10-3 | CAIGRDGVTEAFF | TGTGCCATCGGAAGAGACGGAGTCACTGAAGCTTTCTTT
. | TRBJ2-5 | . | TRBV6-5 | CASSLDPRGETQYF | TGTGCCAGCAGTCTAGATCCCAGGGGAGAGACCCAGTACTTC
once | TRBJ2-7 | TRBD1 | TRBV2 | CASSRQGVDEQYF | TGTGCCAGCAGCCGACAGGGGGTCGACGAGCAGTACTTC
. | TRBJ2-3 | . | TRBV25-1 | CASLKEGSDTDTQYF | TGTGCCAGCCTTAAGGAGGGGTCAGACACAGATACGCAGTATTTT
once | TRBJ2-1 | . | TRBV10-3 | CAISESSPSQRVYNEQFF | TGTGCCATCAGTGAGTCGTCCCCGTCCCAGCGGGTCTACAATGAGCAGTTCTTC
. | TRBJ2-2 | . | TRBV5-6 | CASSRTTGELFF | TGTGCCAGCAGCAGGACGACCGGGGAGCTGTTTTTT
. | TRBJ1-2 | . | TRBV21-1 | CAGPLWGDGYTF | TGTGCCGGCCCTCTGTGGGGCGACGGCTACACCTTC
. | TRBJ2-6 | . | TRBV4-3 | CASSQQSSGANVLTF | TGCGCCAGCAGCCAACAGAGCTCTGGGGCCAACGTCCTGACTTTC
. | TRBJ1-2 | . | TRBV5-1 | CASTTGGTNYGYTF | TGCGCCAGCACCACAGGAGGGACTAACTATGGCTACACCTTC
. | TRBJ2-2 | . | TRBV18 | CASSPPVFGVLKLTGELFF | TGTGCCAGCTCACCACCCGTCTTTGGGGTTTTAAAACTTACCGGGGAGCTGTTTTTT
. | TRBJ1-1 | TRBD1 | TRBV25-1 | CASRGTGGSEAFF | TGTGCCAGCAGAGGTACAGGGGGCAGTGAAGCTTTCTTT
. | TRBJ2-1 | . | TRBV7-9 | CASSPSGDEQFF | TGTGCCAGCAGCCCGTCGGGGGATGAGCAGTTCTTC